A single sample is the source of the 12 T cell receptor beta chains below, sequenced in a study of CD8+ T cells in alopecia areata. Isolated RNA was reverse transcribed into cDNA used as the sequencing template. This table comes from immunoSEQ multiplex PCR, and its TCRdb copy is limited to in-frame clones, with some not included. The sample carries some 170,000 clones, approximately 56% recorded once. Sequenced material: CD4+ T cells sorted from blood, taken at week 0. The receptor source for this set is a human donor with alopecia areata.

V and J are TRBV4-2 and TRBJ2-5; D is undetermined. The V end was cut by 0 bases, the J end by 5 bases, with 7 bases between. This CDR3 is 13 amino acids long. Germline CDR1 LGHNA, CDR2 YNFKEQ. CDR3 bases: TGTGCCAGCAGCCAAGAGGTACTGGAGACCCAGTACTTC. This sequence encodes CASSQEVLETQYF.

This chain joins TRBV30 and TRBJ1-2, with 7 positions matching TRBD1. Trimming at V came to 1 base and at J to 2 bases, leaving 4 bases not matched to a gene. The CDR3 spans 14 residues. Germline V gene data show CDR1 as GTSNPN and CDR2 as SVGIG (reference sequence). DNA for the CDR3: TGTGCCTGGAGTGAGATGACAGGGAACTATGGCTACACCTTC. Its protein is CAWSEMTGNYGYTF.

The CDR3 region has the DNA TGCGCCAGCAGCCAGGGACAGGGGGCGCGATACACTGAAGCTTTCTTT. It is translated as CASSQGQGARYTEAFF. J is TRBJ1-1 and V is TRBV5-1, with 12 nucleotides matching TRBD1. This CDR3 has 16 amino acids. CDR1 and CDR2 from the germline V gene are SGHRS and YFSETQ. Losses at the gene ends were 4 bases for V and 3 bases for J; bases not matched to a gene: 7.

The table lists this clone with a count of one. The CDR3 loop is CASSQDPQGYDYGYTF. The CDR3, as DNA: TGCGCCAGCAGCCAAGATCCCCAGGGATACGACTATGGCTACACCTTC. V and J are TRBV4-1 and TRBJ1-2; D may be TRBD1 (5 bases). Germline V gene sequence: CDR1 MGHRA, CDR2 YSYEKL. The CDR3 is 16 amino acids. Trimming stripped 0 bases from V and 3 bases from J, with 14 bases between.

The CDR3 reads CASSGPGTDNSPLHF. Written as DNA, the CDR3 is TGTGCCAGCAGTGGACCCGGGACAGATAATTCACCCCTCCACTTT. J is TRBJ1-6 and V is TRBV5-4; 7 bases agree with TRBD1. CDR1 is SGHNT, CDR2 YYREEE, per germline (reference sequence). This CDR3 contains 15 residues. V was pared by 5 bases and J by 5 bases, with 7 bases of the junction left unmatched.

J is TRBJ1-4 and V is TRBV30; D not resolved. The CDR3 consists of 13 residues. CDR1 is GTSNPN and CDR2 is SVGIG in the germline V gene (reference sequence). Trimming pared 2 bases from V and 5 bases from J, leaving 9 bases between. The CDR3 region has the DNA TGTGCCTGGAGTCCGGTTGGGAATGAAAAACTGTTTTTT. Its protein is CAWSPVGNEKLFF.

The V and J genes are TRBV4-2 and TRBJ2-4; the match to TRBD2 covers 12 bases. This CDR3 has 17 amino acids. Trimming at V came to 0 bases and at J to 4 bases, leaving 4 bases not matched to a gene. Germline values: CDR1 LGHNA, CDR2 YNFKEQ. The CDR3 protein is CASSQEGLAGGKNIQYF. Here the CDR3 DNA reads TGTGCCAGCAGCCAAGAAGGTCTAGCGGGGGGGAAAAACATTCAGTACTTC.

The chain has TRBV25-1 and TRBJ2-3, with D maybe TRBD1 (5 bases). The V gene lost 7 bases and the J gene lost 5 bases, with 13 bases spanning the gap. CDR1 is MGHDK and CDR2 is SYGVNS in the germline V gene. The CDR3 runs 13 residues. CDR3 sequence: CASKGVGRDTQYF. CDR3 sequence (DNA): TGTGCCAGCAAAGGGGTCGGACGAGATACGCAGTATTTT. The full variable domain, rest sourced from reference TRBV25-1 and TRBJ2-3, is EADIYQTPRYLVIGTGKKITLECSQTMGHDKMYWYQQDPGMELHLIHYSYGVNSTEKGDLSSESTVSRIRTEHFPLTLESARPSHTSQYLCASKGVGRDTQYFGPGTRLTVL.

This clone was observed once. The V and J genes are TRBV5-1 and TRBJ1-2, with 7 bases lining up with TRBD1. Germline CDR1 SGHRS, CDR2 YFSETQ. V shed 0 bases and J 4 bases; nucleotides not matched to a gene: 3. There are 14 residues in the CDR3. The CDR3 loop is CASSLGGGSYGYTF. The CDR3 DNA follows: TGCGCCAGCAGCTTGGGAGGGGGCAGCTATGGCTACACCTTC.

This sequence joins TRBV29-1 and TRBJ2-5, with D hard to call. V lost 6 bases, J lost 0 bases, and 8 bases lay in between. CDR1 and CDR2 from the germline V gene are SQVTM and ANQGSEA. The CDR3 runs 12 residues. The CDR3 DNA is TGCAGCGTGTCAGTGGACCAAGAGACCCAGTACTTC. Protein sequence: CSVSVDQETQYF.

This sequence joins TRBV29-1 and TRBJ2-5; D not certain. Germline V lookup: CDR1 SQVTM, CDR2 ANQGSEA. Trimming removed 4 bases from V and 1 base from J, with 16 bases in between. The CDR3 contains 15 residues. The CDR3 here is CSVAPFVAPQETQYF. The CDR3 nucleotides read TGCAGCGTTGCTCCGTTCGTGGCTCCCCAAGAGACCCAGTACTTC. Using reference TRBV29-1 and TRBJ2-5 for the parts outside the CDR3, the full variable domain is SAVISQKPSRDICQRGTSLTIQCQVDSQVTMMFWYRQQPGQSLTLIATANQGSEATYESGFVIDKFPISRPNLTFSTLTVSNMSPEDSSIYLCSVAPFVAPQETQYFGPGTRLLVL.

This clone has just a few counts. Other DNA sequences in this specimen translate into the identical CDR3. This chain connects TRBV29-1 to TRBJ1-2, with 8 bases fitting TRBD1. Germline V gives CDR1 SQVTM, CDR2 ANQGSEA. Trimming cost V 4 bases and J 4 bases; bases outside gene matches: 2. CDR3 length: 12 amino acids. The CDR3 DNA follows: TGCAGCGTTGCAGGGGGCGGCTATGGCTACACCTTC. Amino acids: CSVAGGGYGYTF.